These T cell receptor beta chains were read from a single sample in a study of beta chain features in type 1 diabetes. Method: immunoSEQ multiplex PCR; TCRdb's copy keeps in-frame clones and lacks some. The data contain roughly 230,000 clones, roughly 9.6% of them seen just once; the ten biggest clones take up approximately 0.03%. Sequencing was carried out using naive CD4+ T cells from blood. All receptors come from a woman between 18 and 29 years old in good health. Each CDR3 is given without its conserved first and last residue.

v_gene: TRBV19; CDR3aa: ASSPPGQGMRRLF
v_gene: TRBV5-1; CDR3aa: ASSLAEGEADTQY
v_gene: TRBV23-1; CDR3aa: ASSQYRDRGEKLF
v_gene: TRBV7-9; CDR3aa: ASAPIGLAGIGEQY
v_gene: TRBV7-9; CDR3aa: ASSFSQEGEAF
v_gene: TRBV30; CDR3aa: AWTPGGYGYT
v_gene: TRBV2; CDR3aa: ASSELAGYEQY
v_gene: TRBV7-9; CDR3aa: ASSLLTGEAF
v_gene: TRBV11-1; CDR3aa: ASSTTLQGADYEQY
v_gene: TRBV5-5; CDR3aa: ASSLAKGQN
v_gene: TRBV30; CDR3aa: AWSRDWDRETQY
v_gene: TRBV10-2; CDR3aa: ASSEQGLAGGLF
v_gene: TRBV12-5; CDR3aa: ASGREVVF
v_gene: TRBV19; CDR3aa: ASSALTGFEMNEQF
v_gene: TRBV25-1; CDR3aa: ASSQGSILVETQY
v_gene: TRBV19; CDR3aa: ASSTEQGVGYT
v_gene: TRBV18; CDR3aa: ASSSTSGATDTQY
v_gene: TRBV19; CDR3aa: ASSFSGTGGGQPQH
v_gene: TRBV10-1; CDR3aa: ASSDGGSGYNEQF
v_gene: TRBV7-3; CDR3aa: ASSLIPAGEQY
v_gene: TRBV2; CDR3aa: ASSVRTSYNEQF
v_gene: TRBV7-9; CDR3aa: ASSHRGRNEKLF
v_gene: TRBV4-1; CDR3aa: ASSPLFFSVNEQY
v_gene: TRBV14; CDR3aa: ASSQDYEQY
v_gene: TRBV4-1; CDR3aa: ASSQEGVAAGLQETQY
v_gene: TRBV13; CDR3aa: ASSPRTSGDHEQY
v_gene: TRBV25-1; CDR3aa: ASSPFGSGRLGNEQF
v_gene: TRBV4-1; CDR3aa: ASSQDPRQETQY
v_gene: TRBV1; CDR3aa: TSSQAPGQGVRAKNIQY
v_gene: TRBV30; CDR3aa: AWTQLGGGIYGYT
v_gene: TRBV4-2; CDR3aa: ASSLSGRQETQY
v_gene: TRBV5-1; CDR3aa: ASTTSGSSYNEQF
v_gene: TRBV6-5; CDR3aa: ASRDGGRNYGYT
v_gene: TRBV29-1; CDR3aa: SSEDRGHFSGYT
v_gene: TRBV30; CDR3aa: AWSVGDREMNTEAF
v_gene: TRBV5-1; CDR3aa: ASSGQGAGNTEAF
v_gene: TRBV15; CDR3aa: ATSRVGGEAF
v_gene: TRBV9; CDR3aa: ASSPPGQGREQY
v_gene: TRBV4-1; CDR3aa: ASSQAETQY
v_gene: TRBV4-1; CDR3aa: ASSLDRSATNEKLF
v_gene: TRBV19; CDR3aa: ASSIAPGATEAF
v_gene: TRBV7-6; CDR3aa: ASSRRGQGADTQY
v_gene: TRBV5-6; CDR3aa: ASSPRATNTGELF
v_gene: TRBV5-1; CDR3aa: ASSHRVGETQY
v_gene: TRBV30; CDR3aa: AWSRQGSSTEAF
v_gene: TRBV18; CDR3aa: ASSPLALAGASTDTQY
v_gene: TRBV6-6; CDR3aa: ASSYGGVGYT
v_gene: TRBV30; CDR3aa: AWTSRNSGNTIY
v_gene: TRBV4-2; CDR3aa: ASSQDTRAGSPLH
v_gene: TRBV7-8; CDR3aa: ASSSLGSGSSNEQF
v_gene: TRBV30; CDR3aa: AWRTLTSGQNNEQF
v_gene: TRBV7-2; CDR3aa: ASSLVGQGSYNEQF
v_gene: TRBV27; CDR3aa: ASSLGPGQGATGNTIY
v_gene: TRBV9; CDR3aa: ASSGGAGSYNEQF